The entry that follows covers one T cell receptor (beta chain) sequence. The PCR had 60 Vbeta and 13 Jbeta primers. The repertoire was sequenced with immunoSEQ multiplex PCR; TCRdb's copy has only in-frame clones and lacks some. This table has fewer than 200,000 clones, around 80% appearing once. This sample is drawn from a study of cytomegalovirus exposure and HLA in healthy donors. V lost 1 base and J 3 bases, leaving 6 bases between the germline ends. This CDR3 comprises 13 residues. Germline V gene sequence: CDR1 SGHNT, CDR2 YENEEA. Sequencing input: PBMCs. This chain connects TRBV11-3 to TRBJ2-5; D not resolved. The clonotype originates from a male donor in good health and CMV-seronegative. Written as DNA, the CDR3 is TGTGCCAGCAGCTTAGGGCAGAAAGAGACCCAGTACTTC. Protein: CASSLGQKETQYF.